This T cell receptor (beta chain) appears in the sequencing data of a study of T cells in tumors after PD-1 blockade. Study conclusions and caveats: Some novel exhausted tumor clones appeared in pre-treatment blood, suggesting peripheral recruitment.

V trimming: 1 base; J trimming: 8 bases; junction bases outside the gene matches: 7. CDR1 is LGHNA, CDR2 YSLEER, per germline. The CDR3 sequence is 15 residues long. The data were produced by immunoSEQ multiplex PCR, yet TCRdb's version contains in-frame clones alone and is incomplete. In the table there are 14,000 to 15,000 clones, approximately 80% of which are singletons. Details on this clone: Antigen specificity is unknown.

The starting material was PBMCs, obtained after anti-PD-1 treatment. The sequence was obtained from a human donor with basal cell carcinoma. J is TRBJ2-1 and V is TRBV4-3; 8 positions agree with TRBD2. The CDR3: CASSQVGGAQDEQFF. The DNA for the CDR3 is TGCGCCAGCAGCCAAGTCGGGGGGGCTCAGGATGAGCAGTTCTTC.